Presented here are 26 T cell receptor beta chains from one specimen sequenced in a study of blood T cell repertoires in COVID-19. Sequencing was performed with immunoSEQ multiplex PCR; in TCRdb, only in-frame clones are kept and a portion is missing. The sample consists of 200,000 to 300,000 clones, roughly 90% of them appearing once. Sequencing was done on a sample of peripheral blood. The receptors here all came from a man aged 25 to 40 with active or convalescent COVID-19.

The gene calls are TRBV9 and TRBJ2-1; D might be TRBD2 (7 bases). The germline V gene has CDR1 SGDLS and CDR2 YYNGEE. The CDR3 totals 17 residues. Trimming pared 3 bases from V and 7 bases from J, leaving 23 bases between. CDR3 amino acids: CASSGGLRGGPSNEQFF. CDR3 coding DNA: TGTGCCAGCAGCGGGGGACTTCGCGGGGGCCCCTCTAATGAGCAGTTCTTC.

This chain uses TRBV29-1 with TRBJ2-1; 9 bases line up with TRBD1. With 6 bases clipped from V and 0 bases from J, the junction kept 12 bases outside the gene matches. Germline CDR1 is SQVTM and CDR2 is ANQGSEA. The CDR3 contains 17 residues. The DNA of the CDR3 is TGCAGCGTCAAATCCGAGTGGGGACAGGGCTCCTACAATGAGCAGTTCTTC. It encodes CSVKSEWGQGSYNEQFF.

In DNA, the CDR3 is TGTGCCAGCTCGCAGTCTTCGGAGACACCCCTCCACTTT. Its protein product is CASSQSSETPLHF. The chain links TRBV18 to TRBJ1-6; D is unresolved. Per the germline V gene, CDR1 is KGHSH and CDR2 is LQKENI. The CDR3 contains 13 residues. V lost 6 bases and J lost 11, with 14 bases in between.

This clone was found a few times. This chain connects TRBV5-6 to TRBJ2-7; a possible D gene is TRBD2 (6 bases). The V and J ends lost 3 bases and 2 bases respectively, with 12 bases between them. Germline V gene lookup returns CDR1 SGHDT and CDR2 YYEEEE. The CDR3 consists of 14 residues. The CDR3 is CASSSHPGAYEQYF. The CDR3 DNA sequence: TGTGCCAGCAGCTCTCATCCGGGGGCCTACGAGCAGTACTTC. The variable domain in full, with the rest retrieved from reference TRBV5-6 and TRBJ2-7, is DAGVTQSPTHLIKTRGQQVTLRCSPKSGHDTVSWYQQALGQGPQFIFQYYEEEERQRGNFPDRFSGHQFPNYSSELNVNALLLGDSALYLCASSSHPGAYEQYFGPGTRLTVT.

V gene TRBV10-3 combines with J gene TRBJ2-7; 7 nucleotides align to TRBD1. The germline V gene has CDR1 ENHRY and CDR2 SYGVKD. Trimming at V came to 4 bases and at J to 4 bases, leaving 1 base not matched to a gene. The CDR3 consists of 12 residues. In DNA form, the CDR3 reads TGTGCCATCAGTGCACAGGGGTACGAGCAGTACTTC. Its protein is CAISAQGYEQYF.

V gene TRBV20-1 combines with J gene TRBJ2-3; TRBD1 might be the D (5 bases). V gave up 3 bases and J gave up 4 bases, with 20 bases separating them. Germline CDR1 DFQATT, CDR2 SNEGSKA (reference sequence). This CDR3 has 16 residues. CDR3 sequence: CSASIFGRAPADTQYF. CDR3 coding DNA: TGCAGTGCTAGTATTTTCGGCAGGGCCCCCGCAGATACGCAGTATTTT.

The J gene is TRBJ2-3, the V gene TRBV15; TRBD2 matches at 11 bases. J lost 7 bases, V lost 3 bases, and 6 bases had no gene match. The germline V gene encodes CDR1 LNHNV and CDR2 YYDKDF (reference sequence). The CDR3 runs to 15 residues. The chain's CDR3 is CATSSGSSGGHTQYF. CDR3 in DNA: TGTGCCACCAGCAGCGGGTCTAGCGGGGGGCATACGCAGTATTTT.

The chain has TRBV7-2 and TRBJ2-1; D gene uncertain. Germline-derived CDR1 and CDR2 are SGHTA and FQGNSA. The length of the CDR3 is 13 residues. Trimming shortened V by 3 bases and J by 10 bases, and 13 bases separated the two germline ends. The chain's CDR3 is CASSFLRGGEQFF. The DNA for the CDR3 is TGTGCCAGCAGCTTTTTGCGAGGTGGGGAGCAGTTCTTC.

The sample holds one count of this clone. The chain combines TRBV19 with TRBJ1-1; 9 nucleotides agree with TRBD1. V lost 4 bases to trimming and J lost 5 bases; unmatched junction nucleotides: 8. Germline assignment: CDR1 LNHDA and CDR2 SQIVND (reference sequence). The CDR3 has 15 amino acids. The CDR3 DNA reads TGTGCCAGTAGTACCACTCGACAGGGGGATACTGAAGCTTTCTTT. Translation: CASSTTRQGDTEAFF.

This clone appeared once. The rearrangement links TRBV4-1 to TRBJ2-2, with a possible D match to TRBD1 (6 bases). Germline V gene data show CDR1 as MGHRA and CDR2 as YSYEKL. Trimming removed 3 bases from V and 1 base from J, with 6 bases in between. The CDR3 length is 14 residues. The CDR3 is CASSQTGNTGELFF. CDR3 in DNA: TGCGCCAGCAGCCAGACAGGGAACACCGGGGAGCTGTTTTTT.

The chain joins TRBV3-1 (or the pseudogene TRBV3-2) to TRBJ2-7; the match to TRBD1 covers 11 bases. Germline V CDR1 and CDR2: LGHDT, YNNKEL (reference sequence). The CDR3 has 15 residues. The V gene end was trimmed by 6 bases and the J gene end by 1 base; junction bases not matched to a gene: 5. Here the CDR3 DNA reads TGTGCCAGCAGTCCAGGACAGGGGGCATCCTACGAGCAGTACTTC. Its protein product is CASSPGQGASYEQYF.

The genes are TRBV25-1 and TRBJ1-4; the D is unclear. This CDR3 is 13 amino acids long. Per the germline V gene, CDR1 is MGHDK and CDR2 is SYGVNS. Trimming removed 2 bases from V and 1 base from J, with 2 bases in between. DNA for the CDR3: TGTGCCAGCAGTGAACTAACTAATGAAAAACTGTTTTTT. This codes for CASSELTNEKLFF.

V gene TRBV4-3 combines with J gene TRBJ1-6; TRBD1 aligns across 7 bases. The CDR3 is made up of 16 amino acids. Trimming took 1 base from V and 7 from J; bases not matched to a gene: 7. Germline-derived CDR1 and CDR2 are LGHNA and YSLEER. Written as DNA, the CDR3 is TGCGCCAGCAGCCAAGGGAGGGGGCGCGGCAATTCACCCCTCCACTTT. It is translated as CASSQGRGRGNSPLHF.

A single count supports this clone. This sequence joins TRBV9 and TRBJ2-7, with 10 nucleotides matching TRBD1. The germline CDR1 and CDR2 sequences are SGDLS and YYNGEE. The CDR3 length is 16 residues. Germline trimming cut 0 bases from V and 2 bases from J; bases unmatched to any gene: 5. CDR3 residues: CASSVGDRGRTYEQYF. For the CDR3, the DNA is TGTGCCAGCAGCGTAGGAGACAGGGGGCGAACCTACGAGCAGTACTTC.

The V and J genes are TRBV27 and TRBJ1-1; the match to TRBD1 covers 8 bases. The length of the CDR3 is 15 residues. Per the germline V gene, CDR1 is MNHEY and CDR2 is SMNVEV (reference sequence). With 5 bases clipped from V and 1 base from J, the junction kept 6 bases outside the gene matches. CDR3 region: CASSPRTGTNTEAFF. CDR3 nucleotide sequence: TGTGCCAGCAGTCCGAGGACAGGGACGAACACTGAAGCTTTCTTT.

The sample holds a few counts of this clone. The chain joins TRBV6-5 to TRBJ1-4, with D maybe TRBD1 (5 bases). Germline CDR1 MNHEY, CDR2 SVGAGI. The V end lost 3 bases, the J end lost 2 bases, and 10 bases lay between the germline ends. CDR3 size: 15 residues. The CDR3: CASSYGAGTNEKLFF. The DNA for the CDR3 is TGTGCCAGCAGTTATGGGGCGGGGACTAATGAAAAACTGTTTTTT.

The chain couples TRBV29-1 to TRBJ2-6, with D possibly TRBD2 on 5 matching bases. Per germline, CDR1 SQVTM and CDR2 ANQGSEA. CDR3 length: 16 residues. Trimming shortened V by 7 bases and J by 0 bases, and 16 bases separated the two germline ends. CDR3 coding DNA: TGCAGCGCCGCCCTGGGAGTCAGCTCTGGGGCCAACGTCCTGACTTTC. As protein: CSAALGVSSGANVLTF.

The V and J genes are TRBV16 and TRBJ2-2, with 9 bases matching TRBD1. This CDR3 is built from 15 residues. CDR1 is KGHSY and CDR2 is FQNENV in the germline V gene. The trim removed 4 bases at V and 3 bases at J, leaving 3 bases unmatched. CDR3 protein: CASSLGQGYTGELFF. CDR3 nucleotides: TGTGCCAGCAGCCTGGGACAGGGCTACACCGGGGAGCTGTTTTTT.

The chain couples TRBV3-1 (or the pseudogene TRBV3-2) to TRBJ2-5; 8 bases line up with TRBD2. Germline V gene sequence: CDR1 LGHDT, CDR2 YNNKEL (reference sequence). The trim removed 8 bases at V and 0 bases at J, leaving 8 bases unmatched. The CDR3 spans 15 residues. This chain's CDR3 is CASALIAGYQETQYF. The CDR3 DNA sequence: TGTGCCAGCGCCCTAATAGCGGGGTACCAAGAGACCCAGTACTTC.

The rearrangement uses TRBV4-3 and TRBJ2-7; 10 bases are a match to TRBD2. CDR1 is LGHNA and CDR2 is YSLEER in the germline V gene. V was clipped by 5 bases and J by 6 bases; unmatched bases: 4. This CDR3 is built from 13 residues. CDR3 nucleotide sequence: TGCGCCAGCAGCTATCTAGCGGGGGCCGAGCAGTACTTC. As protein: CASSYLAGAEQYF.

This clone came up a few times. The gene calls are TRBV4-3 and TRBJ1-6; D call uncertain. The germline V and J ends were trimmed by 1 base and 9 bases, with 13 bases remaining between them. The CDR3 spans 15 residues. Germline loops: CDR1 LGHNA, CDR2 YSLEER. CDR3 residues: CASSQGTGSVSPLHF. DNA for the CDR3: TGCGCCAGCAGCCAAGGAACGGGATCCGTTTCACCCCTCCACTTT.

This chain uses TRBV7-8 with TRBJ2-4; 7 bases are a match to TRBD1. From germline, CDR1 is SGHVS and CDR2 FQNEAQ. The junction had 2 bases not matched to a gene; V was cut back by 3 bases and J by 3 bases. The CDR3 spans 14 residues. As DNA, the CDR3 is TGTGCCAGCAGCTTTGCAGGGGGCAAAAACATTCAGTACTTC. It specifies CASSFAGGKNIQYF.

J is TRBJ1-4 and V is TRBV7-9; D not certain. V lost 1 base to trimming and J lost 8 bases, with 11 bases between them. Germline CDR1 is SEHNR and CDR2 is FQNEAQ (reference sequence). The CDR3 extends over 14 amino acids. This CDR3 reads CASSLVTAGEKLFF. CDR3 bases: TGTGCCAGCAGCTTAGTAACAGCGGGGGAAAAACTGTTTTTT.

This clone was picked up one time. This chain uses TRBV29-1 with TRBJ1-1; D unresolved. Per germline, CDR1 SQVTM and CDR2 ANQGSEA. The CDR3 consists of 11 residues. Trimming removed 4 bases at V and 2 bases at J, with 5 bases between. CDR3 sequence (DNA): TGCAGCGTTGGCAGTAACACTGAAGCTTTCTTT. This encodes CSVGSNTEAFF.

This clone was detected only a few times. J is TRBJ1-4 and V is TRBV2; the match to TRBD1 covers 8 bases. The V gene's germline CDR1 is SNHLY and CDR2 FYNNEI. The CDR3 runs to 17 residues. With 8 bases clipped from V and 4 bases from J, the junction kept 15 bases outside the gene matches. As DNA, the CDR3 is TGTGCCAGCCAAAAATTGCGGGGCGGACAGGGTAATGAAAAACTGTTTTTT. Residues: CASQKLRGGQGNEKLFF.

This clone was observed a few times. The V call is TRBV6-5, the J call TRBJ2-7; 9 bases map to TRBD1. V gave up 5 bases and J gave up 3 bases; unmatched junction bases: 8. The CDR3 is 15 amino acids. CDR1 and CDR2 from the germline V gene are MNHEY and SVGAGI. CDR3 sequence: CASSPRGTGSYEQYF. CDR3 nucleotide sequence: TGTGCCAGCAGTCCCCGGGGGACAGGGAGCTACGAGCAGTACTTC.